A selection of T cell receptor beta chains follows, all from one sample in a study of blood T cell repertoires in COVID-19. Clones were read by immunoSEQ multiplex PCR, and TCRdb kept only the in-frame ones, dropping some. Of roughly 400,000 clones in the sample, around 90% are singletons; the top ten hold approximately 2.1%. Sample: PBMCs or T cells enriched from blood (not recorded which). These receptors were obtained from a woman aged 40 to 55 with acute COVID-19. CDR3s include the opening cysteine and the closing phenylalanine or tryptophan. A D gene is named only where the DNA matches it firmly. Clone sizes are given selectively: once, few, many, or a class where the clone is expanded.

d_call clone_size j_call v_call cdr3_aa cdr3_nt
NA NA TRBJ2-1 TRBV15 CATAQGQYNEQFF TGTGCCACCGCGCAAGGACAGTACAATGAGCAGTTCTTC
TRBD2 NA TRBJ2-3 TRBV5-1 CASSLQPSGTDTQYF TGCGCCAGCAGCTTGCAGCCTAGCGGAACAGATACGCAGTATTTT
TRBD1 NA TRBJ1-3 TRBV6-5 CASRGSTGEGNTIYF TGTGCCAGCAGGGGGTCGACAGGGGAGGGAAACACCATATATTTT
TRBD1 NA TRBJ2-3 TRBV19 CASSRKDRGGSPDTQYF TGTGCCAGTAGTCGCAAAGACAGGGGGGGGTCTCCAGATACGCAGTATTTT
TRBD1 NA TRBJ2-2 TRBV24-1 CATSDLYRGDTGELFF TGTGCCACCAGTGATTTGTACAGGGGGGACACCGGGGAGCTGTTTTTT
NA NA TRBJ1-4 TRBV5-1 CASSSDGMGTNEKLFF TGCGCCAGCAGCTCCGACGGGATGGGAACTAATGAAAAACTGTTTTTT
TRBD1 NA TRBJ1-1 TRBV30 CAWSKQGATEAFF TGTGCCTGGAGTAAACAGGGGGCCACTGAAGCTTTCTTT
NA NA TRBJ1-5 TRBV25-1 CASSELGGSNQPQHF TGTGCCAGCAGTGAATTAGGGGGAAGCAATCAGCCCCAGCATTTT
NA NA TRBJ1-2 TRBV14 CASSQDLVGYGYTF TGTGCCAGCAGCCAAGATTTAGTCGGCTATGGCTACACCTTC
NA NA TRBJ1-1 TRBV6-4 CASSETVNTEAFF TGTGCCAGCAGCGAGACTGTGAACACTGAAGCTTTCTTT
TRBD1 NA TRBJ1-2 TRBV9 CASSVVGGDRTYGYTF TGTGCCAGCAGCGTCGTAGGCGGGGACAGGACCTATGGCTACACCTTC
TRBD1 NA TRBJ1-1 TRBV5-8 CASSSHRDRTLGAFF TGTGCCAGCAGCTCCCACCGGGACAGAACGCTGGGGGCTTTCTTT
TRBD1 NA TRBJ2-1 TRBV13 CASSLAGQGANEQFF TGTGCCAGCAGCTTAGCAGGACAGGGGGCAAATGAGCAGTTCTTC
TRBD1 once TRBJ1-5 TRBV15 CATSRGLPRGRRPQHF TGTGCCACCAGCAGGGGTCTCCCAAGGGGGCGGAGGCCCCAGCATTTT
NA NA TRBJ2-1 TRBV6-2/TRBV6-3 CASSYLRNEQFF TGTGCCAGCAGTTACCTCCGCAATGAGCAGTTCTTC
TRBD2 NA TRBJ2-7 TRBV6-5 CASTRLAGGLEQYF TGTGCCAGCACCAGACTAGCGGGGGGGCTTGAGCAGTACTTC
NA NA TRBJ1-3 TRBV30 CAWSVLISGNTIYF TGTGCCTGGAGTGTACTAATATCTGGAAACACCATATATTTT
TRBD1 NA TRBJ1-6 TRBV2 CASTTQRTGDGSPLHF TGTGCCAGCACTACCCAGAGGACAGGGGACGGTTCACCCCTCCACTTT
NA few TRBJ2-5 TRBV6-5 CASSRGVTQETQYF TGTGCCAGCAGCAGGGGGGTCACCCAAGAGACCCAGTACTTC
TRBD1 NA TRBJ2-7 TRBV5-5 CASSRTGNYEQYF TGTGCCAGCAGCAGGACAGGGAACTACGAGCAGTACTTC
NA NA TRBJ2-4 TRBV7-9 CASSFPLGGGPDIQYF TGTGCCAGCAGTTTTCCCCTAGGGGGGGGACCCGATATTCAGTACTTC
NA few TRBJ1-3 TRBV5-1 CASSLSGESGNTIYF TGCGCCAGCAGCTTGTCTGGGGAGAGTGGAAACACCATATATTTT
TRBD1 NA TRBJ1-4 TRBV11-2 CASSRTRDSELGFEKLFF TGTGCCAGCAGCCGAACCCGGGACAGTGAGCTTGGGTTTGAAAAACTGTTTTTT
TRBD1 NA TRBJ1-1 TRBV6-1 CASSGRAGGMNTEAFF TGTGCCAGCAGTGGCCGCGCAGGGGGGATGAACACTGAAGCTTTCTTT
NA NA TRBJ1-2 TRBV12-3/TRBV12-4 CASSPNTYGYTF TGTGCCAGCAGCCCGAACACCTATGGCTACACCTTC
TRBD1 NA TRBJ1-2 TRBV19 CASSITGGNGYTF TGTGCCAGTAGTATTACAGGGGGCAATGGCTACACCTTC
NA NA TRBJ1-5 TRBV6-6 CASSPGTLLNQPQHF TGTGCCAGCAGTCCCGGGACACTGCTTAATCAGCCCCAGCATTTT
NA NA TRBJ2-3 TRBV19 CASSGGDSTDTQYF TGTGCCAGTAGTGGGGGCGATAGCACAGATACGCAGTATTTT
NA NA TRBJ1-2 TRBV10-1 CAIYKAATTYGYTF TGCGCCATCTATAAGGCGGCGACGACCTATGGCTACACCTTC
NA NA TRBJ1-1 TRBV30 CAWSARGNTEAFF TGTGCCTGGTCAGCCAGAGGGAACACTGAAGCTTTCTTT
NA NA TRBJ1-3 TRBV6-5 CASSYGKGAGNTIYF TGTGCCAGCAGTTACGGGAAGGGGGCTGGAAACACCATATATTTT
TRBD1 NA TRBJ1-2 TRBV24-1 CAAQTGGFGYTF TGTGCCGCTCAGACAGGGGGCTTTGGCTACACCTTC
NA NA TRBJ2-3 TRBV2 CASSEKQPQYF TGTGCCAGCAGTGAAAAACAGCCGCAGTATTTT
NA NA TRBJ2-1 TRBV11-2 CASTAAGPSSYNEQFF TGTGCCAGCACCGCCGCGGGGCCGAGCTCCTACAATGAGCAGTTCTTC
NA NA TRBJ1-6 TRBV6-5 CASSYSGGNNSPLHF TGTGCCAGCAGTTACTCCGGGGGAAATAATTCACCCCTCCACTTT
TRBD2 NA TRBJ2-7 TRBV5-1 CASSFPGTSGGIPDEQYF TGCGCCAGCAGCTTCCCGGGGACTAGCGGGGGAATTCCGGACGAGCAGTACTTC
NA NA TRBJ1-5 TRBV3-1/TRBV3-2 CASSQDPDQPQHF TGTGCCAGCAGCCAAGATCCTGATCAGCCCCAGCATTTT
NA NA TRBJ2-7 TRBV23-1 CASSRKTRESSYEQYF TGCGCCAGCAGTCGCAAAACCAGGGAATCGTCATACGAGCAGTACTTC
NA NA TRBJ1-4 TRBV5-1 CASSLAGRNEKLFF TGCGCCAGCAGTCTGGCGGGGAGGAATGAAAAACTGTTTTTT
NA NA TRBJ1-1 TRBV3-1/TRBV3-2 CASSLDYRSNTEAFF TGTGCCAGCAGCCTAGACTATCGGTCGAACACTGAAGCTTTCTTT
NA NA TRBJ2-3 TRBV7-2 CASSLVAHTRTDTQYF TGTGCCAGCAGCTTAGTGGCTCATACCCGCACAGATACGCAGTATTTT
NA once TRBJ2-4 TRBV13 CASSEGEAIQYF TGTGCCAGCAGCGAAGGGGAGGCCATTCAGTACTTC
NA NA TRBJ2-5 TRBV7-9 CASSLSRKETQYF TGTGCCAGCAGCTTAAGCCGAAAAGAGACCCAGTACTTC
NA NA TRBJ1-1 TRBV7-9 CASSQVTPTRGTEAFF TGTGCCAGCAGCCAAGTAACCCCCACAAGGGGCACTGAAGCTTTCTTT
NA NA TRBJ1-2 TRBV19 CAAGGPYGYTF TGTGCCGCGGGGGGTCCCTATGGCTACACCTTC
NA NA TRBJ2-2 TRBV9 CASSVYGGQGGTGELFF TGTGCCAGCAGCGTCTACGGGGGCCAGGGGGGAACCGGGGAGCTGTTTTTT
TRBD1 NA TRBJ1-4 TRBV5-1 CASSRGPGQVREKLFF TGCGCCAGCAGCCGAGGACCGGGACAGGTTCGGGAAAAACTGTTTTTT
NA NA TRBJ1-1 TRBV30 CAWSGGVQTEAFF TGTGCCTGGAGTGGTGGAGTCCAGACTGAAGCTTTCTTT
TRBD1 NA TRBJ1-1 TRBV7-8 CASHTGDNTEAFF TGTGCCAGCCATACAGGGGACAACACTGAAGCTTTCTTT
NA NA TRBJ1-5 TRBV28 CASSLFSGASGQPQHF TGTGCCAGCAGTTTATTTTCGGGGGCTAGCGGACAGCCCCAGCATTTT
NA NA TRBJ1-2 TRBV24-1 CATSEQGSGYTF TGTGCCACCAGTGAACAGGGAAGTGGCTACACCTTC
TRBD1 once TRBJ1-6 TRBV10-3 CATRQGVSPLHF TGTGCCACGCGACAGGGGGTTTCACCCCTCCACTTT
NA NA TRBJ1-3 TRBV5-1 CASSPAGAGNTIYF TGCGCCAGCAGCCCCGCGGGAGCTGGAAACACCATATATTTT
NA NA TRBJ2-7 TRBV19 CASSIVGGGSSYEQYF TGTGCCAGTAGTATAGTAGGGGGGGGTTCCTCCTACGAGCAGTACTTC
NA NA TRBJ1-1 TRBV6-5 CASSYSGRMNTEAFF TGTGCCAGCAGTTACTCTGGCAGAATGAACACTGAAGCTTTCTTT
NA NA TRBJ2-3 TRBV5-5 CASSPGGSLTDTQYF TGTGCCAGCAGTCCAGGCGGGTCCCTAACAGATACGCAGTATTTT
NA NA TRBJ2-1 TRBV5-5 CASSLASDEQFF TGTGCCAGCAGCTTGGCTAGTGATGAGCAGTTCTTC